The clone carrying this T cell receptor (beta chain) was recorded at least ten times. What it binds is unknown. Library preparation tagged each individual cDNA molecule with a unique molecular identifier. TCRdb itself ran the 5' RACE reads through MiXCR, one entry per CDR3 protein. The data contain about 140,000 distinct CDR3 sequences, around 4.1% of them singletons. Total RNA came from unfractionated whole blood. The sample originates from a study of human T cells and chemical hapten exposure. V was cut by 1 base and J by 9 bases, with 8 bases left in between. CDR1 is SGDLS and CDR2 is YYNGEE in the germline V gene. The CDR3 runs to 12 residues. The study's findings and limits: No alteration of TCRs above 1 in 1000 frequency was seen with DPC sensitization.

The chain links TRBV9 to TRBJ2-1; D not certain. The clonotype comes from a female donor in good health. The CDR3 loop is CASSVTTSEQFF. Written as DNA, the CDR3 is TGTGCCAGCAGCGTAACGACAAGTGAGCAGTTCTTC. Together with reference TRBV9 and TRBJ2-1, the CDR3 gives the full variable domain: DSGVTQTPKHLITATGQRVTLRCSPRSGDLSVYWYQQSLDQGLQFLIQYYNGEERAKGNILERFSAQQFPDLHSELNLSSLELGDSALYFCASSVTTSEQFFGPGTRLTVL.